This passage covers 26 T cell receptor beta chains from one sample sequenced in a study of cytomegalovirus exposure and HLA in healthy donors. The PCR employed 60 Vbeta primers together with 13 Jbeta primers. The data were produced by immunoSEQ multiplex PCR, yet TCRdb's version contains in-frame clones alone and is incomplete. The sample gives 130,000 to 150,000 clones, approximately 80% of which show up once; more than 10% is in the top ten. Material for sequencing was PBMCs. All receptors derive from a man in his forties or fifties in good health and CMV-seropositive.

The chain carries TRBV4-1 and TRBJ1-5; D is undetermined. CDR1 is MGHRA, CDR2 YSYEKL, per germline. The V end lost 0 bases, the J end lost 3 bases, and 9 bases lay between the germline ends. CDR3 length: 15 residues. The CDR3 DNA sequence: TGCGCCAGCAGCCAAGATGGACTGTACAATCAGCCCCAGCATTTT. As protein: CASSQDGLYNQPQHF.

This clone was seen a single time. This rearrangement joins TRBV19 to TRBJ2-2; 13 positions agree with TRBD2. The V and J ends lost 5 bases and 7 bases, in that order; junction bases with no gene match: 10. The CDR3 runs 17 residues. Germline V gene sequence: CDR1 LNHDA, CDR2 SQIVND (reference sequence). CDR3 sequence: CASSPMTSGRLIGELFF. The CDR3 DNA is TGTGCCAGTAGTCCCATGACTAGCGGGAGGTTGATCGGGGAGCTGTTTTTT.

V is TRBV7-3 and J is TRBJ2-5; weak D call: TRBD2 (6 bases). The length of the CDR3 is 15 residues. Germline assignment: CDR1 SGHTA and CDR2 FQGTGA. Trimming stripped 1 base from V and 2 bases from J, with 11 bases between. CDR3 nucleotides: TGTGCCAGCAGCTTAATGGGAGGAGGGCAAGAGACCCAGTACTTC. This translates into CASSLMGGGQETQYF.

The genes are TRBV14 and TRBJ2-2; 8 bases fit TRBD1. Germline-derived CDR1 and CDR2 are SGHDN and FVKESK. CDR3 size: 15 residues. The V and J ends lost 6 bases and 7 bases, in that order; junction bases with no gene match: 10. The CDR3 coding sequence is TGTGCCAGCAGACGAGAAACAGGGGGATTCGGGGAGCTGTTTTTT. It codes for CASRRETGGFGELFF.

This chain connects TRBV11-2 to TRBJ1-2, with 9 bases fitting TRBD1. Germline trimming cut 5 bases from V and 5 bases from J; bases unmatched to any gene: 6. The CDR3 has 14 amino acids. From germline, CDR1 is SGHAT and CDR2 FQNNGV. In DNA, the CDR3 is TGTGCCAGCAGCCGCCCAGGACAGGGGTATGGCTACACCTTC. Protein sequence: CASSRPGQGYGYTF.

The gene calls are TRBV5-4 and TRBJ2-7; TRBD2 matches at 8 bases. V dropped 1 base and J dropped 0; count of bases not matched to a gene: 6. This CDR3 spans 16 amino acids. Germline lookup yields CDR1 SGHNT and CDR2 YYREEE (reference sequence). CDR3 region: CASSLWGAGGSYEQYF. CDR3 nucleotide sequence: TGTGCCAGCAGCTTGTGGGGCGCGGGAGGCTCCTACGAGCAGTACTTC.

The chain combines TRBV7-2 with TRBJ2-7; a possible D gene is TRBD2 (6 bases). V was clipped by 5 bases and J by 3 bases, with 14 bases between them. The germline V gene has CDR1 SGHTA and CDR2 FQGNSA. The length of the CDR3 is 14 residues. This CDR3 reads CASSAFSGYYEQYF. As DNA, the CDR3 is TGTGCCAGCAGCGCCTTTAGCGGCTACTACGAGCAGTACTTC.

The chain employs TRBV4-3 and TRBJ2-2; D is unresolved. Per the germline V gene, CDR1 is LGHNA and CDR2 is YSLEER. This CDR3 spans 13 amino acids. Trimming pared 0 bases from V and 7 bases from J, leaving 6 bases between. This CDR3 is CASSQDDIGELFF. For the CDR3, the DNA is TGCGCCAGCAGCCAAGATGACATCGGGGAGCTGTTTTTT.

The V gene is TRBV6-5, the J gene TRBJ1-6; the D gene is possibly TRBD1 (5 bases). The ends were cut back, 2 bases at V and 6 bases at J, with 14 bases in the middle. The CDR3 length is 16 residues. From germline, CDR1 is MNHEY and CDR2 SVGAGI. The CDR3 bases are TGTGCCAGCAGTTACACCCCCACAGGCAGTAATTCACCCCTCCACTTT. Amino acid sequence: CASSYTPTGSNSPLHF.

The V call is TRBV28, the J call TRBJ2-2, with a weak D call TRBD1 (6 bases). Germline V gene sequence: CDR1 MDHEN, CDR2 SYDVKM. The length of the CDR3 is 15 residues. V dropped 5 bases and J dropped 0 bases, with 10 bases sitting between them. CDR3 residues: CASSQGQSNTGELFF. The CDR3 region has the DNA TGTGCCAGCAGTCAGGGACAATCGAACACCGGGGAGCTGTTTTTT.

The table lists this clone with a few counts. One end of the junction does not line up with germline, which may come from a read error. The chain couples TRBV29-1 to TRBJ2-6; D is possibly TRBD1 (5 bases). Germline V gene sequence: CDR1 SQVTM, CDR2 ANQGSEA. The CDR3 has 14 amino acids. CDR3 sequence: CSVETSAGANGLTF. In DNA form, the CDR3 reads TGCAGCGTTGAGACGTCAGCTGGGGCCAACGGCCTGACTTTC.

V and J are TRBV5-4 and TRBJ2-1, with D unresolved. V shed 4 bases and J shed 0 bases, with 14 bases lying between them. The CDR3 is made up of 16 amino acids. Germline V gene data show CDR1 as SGHNT and CDR2 as YYREEE (reference sequence). CDR3: CASSHQTANSYNEQFF. CDR3 coding DNA: TGTGCCAGCAGCCACCAGACTGCCAACTCCTACAATGAGCAGTTCTTC.

The chain's CDR3 is CASSTGSRDSQYF. The DNA of the CDR3 is TGTGCCAGCAGTACCGGGTCTCGGGACTCCCAGTACTTC. V usage is TRBV6-5 and J usage is TRBJ2-5, with D perhaps matching TRBD2 (6 bases). Germline lookup yields CDR1 MNHEY and CDR2 SVGAGI. The length of the CDR3 is 13 residues. With 5 bases removed from V and 9 bases from J, the gap between germline ends came to 16 bases.

This rearrangement joins TRBV19 to TRBJ1-2, with 9 bases fitting TRBD1. The CDR3 has 14 residues. J gave up 6 bases and V 9 bases, and 11 bases lay outside the gene matches. The germline V gene encodes CDR1 LNHDA and CDR2 SQIVND (reference sequence). In nucleotides, the CDR3 is TGTGCCAGCCGCCCGACTGGGACAGGGAATGGCTACACCTTC. Its protein is CASRPTGTGNGYTF. Together with reference TRBV19 and TRBJ1-2, the CDR3 gives the full variable domain: DGGITQSPKYLFRKEGQNVTLSCEQNLNHDAMYWYRQDPGQGLRLIYYSQIVNDFQKGDIAEGYSVSREKKESFPLTVTSAQKNPTAFYLCASRPTGTGNGYTFGSGTRLTVV.

The chain combines TRBV29-1 with TRBJ2-7, with D maybe TRBD1 (6 bases). CDR3 length equals 13 residues. V lost 3 bases and J 2 bases, leaving 11 bases between the germline ends. Germline V gene data show CDR1 as SQVTM and CDR2 as ANQGSEA. CDR3 amino acids: CSVEDSETYEQYF. CDR3 sequence (DNA): TGCAGCGTTGAGGACAGTGAAACCTACGAGCAGTACTTC.

The J gene is TRBJ1-2, the V gene TRBV27; 8 bases are shared with TRBD1. The V gene's germline CDR1 is MNHEY and CDR2 SMNVEV (reference sequence). The CDR3 loop spans 16 amino acids. The ends lost 5 bases at V and 8 bases at J; junction bases unmatched: 16. Here the CDR3 reads CASSLFDGRGPGGYTF. The CDR3 DNA reads as TGTGCCAGCAGTCTATTCGATGGCAGGGGGCCCGGGGGCTACACCTTC.

The chain combines TRBV2 with TRBJ2-7; maybe TRBD1 (6 bases). The CDR3 runs 13 residues. Per the germline V gene, CDR1 is SNHLY and CDR2 is FYNNEI. Trimming removed 2 bases from V and 4 bases from J, with 9 bases in between. CDR3 sequence reads: CASSELGGYEQYF. CDR3 bases: TGTGCCAGCAGTGAATTAGGGGGATACGAGCAGTACTTC.

The genes are TRBV4-3 and TRBJ2-1; 7 bases are shared with TRBD2. From germline, CDR1 is LGHNA and CDR2 YSLEER. The CDR3 is made up of 17 amino acids. The V segment lost 0 bases and the J segment 7 bases; nucleotides outside the gene matches: 12. In nucleotides, the CDR3 is TGCGCCAGCAGCCAAGAGGGGGGGGGACTCTTCTTGAATGAGCAGTTCTTC. Amino acid sequence: CASSQEGGGLFLNEQFF.

This chain uses TRBV19 with TRBJ2-5; D perhaps matches TRBD2 (6 bases). From germline, CDR1 is LNHDA and CDR2 SQIVND (reference sequence). The CDR3 is 17 residues long. V dropped 6 bases and J dropped 2 bases, with 22 bases sitting between them. Here the CDR3 DNA reads TGTGCCAGTAGCGTGGGGGGACCATCTCACTCACAAGAGACCCAGTACTTC. As protein: CASSVGGPSHSQETQYF.

V and J are TRBV15 and TRBJ2-7, with 7 bases aligning to TRBD1. The trim removed 5 bases at V and 5 bases at J, leaving 15 bases unmatched. Germline V gene data show CDR1 as LNHNV and CDR2 as YYDKDF (reference sequence). This CDR3 has 16 residues. The CDR3 DNA reads as TGTGCCACCAGCGGAACCGGGACAGTAATCACCAACGAGCAGTACTTC. Protein sequence: CATSGTGTVITNEQYF.

CDR3 nucleotide sequence: TGTGCCAGCAGCCCCACAGGGACCTACAATGAGCAGTTCTTC. It translates to CASSPTGTYNEQFF. The genes are TRBV27 and TRBJ2-1; D may be TRBD1 (6 bases). Trimming took off 6 bases at V and 2 bases at J, with 11 bases between the two ends. This CDR3 has 14 residues. Germline V gene lookup returns CDR1 MNHEY and CDR2 SMNVEV (reference sequence).

This clone was counted between two and nine times. The V gene is TRBV9, the J gene TRBJ2-3, with D possibly being TRBD2 (6 bases). With 4 bases removed from V and 4 bases from J, the gap between germline ends came to 16 bases. There are 15 residues in the CDR3. Germline V CDR1 and CDR2: SGDLS, YYNGEE. In DNA, the CDR3 is TGTGCCAGCAGCCCCGAAGGAGGGTTCTCAGATACGCAGTATTTT. Translation gives CASSPEGGFSDTQYF.

This rearrangement joins TRBV7-2 to TRBJ1-5; D is uncertain. Germline CDR1 reads SGHTA; CDR2 reads FQGNSA. The CDR3 covers 12 residues. V was shortened by 7 bases and J by 6 bases, with 10 bases between the two germline ends. Written as DNA, the CDR3 is TGTGCCAGCACCCCCGGTTCTCAGCCCCAGCATTTT. The encoded protein is CASTPGSQPQHF.

The rearrangement links TRBV11-2 to TRBJ2-5; 7 bases fit TRBD1. Germline assignment: CDR1 SGHAT and CDR2 FQNNGV. The CDR3 covers 13 residues. V was pared by 4 bases and J by 5 bases, with 4 bases of the junction left unmatched. CDR3 protein: CASSYGTAETQYF. The CDR3 nucleotides read TGTGCCAGCAGCTACGGGACAGCGGAGACCCAGTACTTC. Variable domain in full (rest from reference TRBV11-2 and TRBJ2-5): EAGVAQSPRYKIIEKRQSVAFWCNPISGHATLYWYQQILGQGPKLLIQFQNNGVVDDSQLPKDRFSAERLKGVDSTLKIQPAKLEDSAVYLCASSYGTAETQYFGPGTRLLVL.

V usage is TRBV7-9 and J usage is TRBJ1-1, with D tentatively TRBD1 (6 bases). Germline CDR1 reads SEHNR; CDR2 reads FQNEAQ (reference sequence). V was pared by 3 bases and J by 4 bases, with 12 bases between. The CDR3 spans 14 residues. The CDR3 spells CASSLGGGFTEAFF. For the CDR3, the DNA is TGTGCCAGCAGCTTGGGAGGGGGTTTCACTGAAGCTTTCTTT.

The chain links TRBV9 to TRBJ2-5, with D maybe TRBD2 (6 bases). The germline gives CDR1 SGDLS, CDR2 YYNGEE. The CDR3 is made up of 14 amino acids. V gave up 3 bases and J gave up 1 base, with 10 bases separating them. CDR3 sequence: CASSARSGQETQYF. CDR3 nucleotides: TGTGCCAGCAGCGCCCGTAGCGGCCAAGAGACCCAGTACTTC.